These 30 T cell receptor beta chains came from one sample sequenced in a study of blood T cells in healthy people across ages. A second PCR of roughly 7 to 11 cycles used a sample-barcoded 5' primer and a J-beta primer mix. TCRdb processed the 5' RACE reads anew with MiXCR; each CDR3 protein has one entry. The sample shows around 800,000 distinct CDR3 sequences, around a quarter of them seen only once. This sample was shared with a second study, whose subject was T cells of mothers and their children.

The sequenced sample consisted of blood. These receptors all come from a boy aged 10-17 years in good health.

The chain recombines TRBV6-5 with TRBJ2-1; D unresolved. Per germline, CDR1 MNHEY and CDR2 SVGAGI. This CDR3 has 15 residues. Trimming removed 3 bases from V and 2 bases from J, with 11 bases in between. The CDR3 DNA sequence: TGTGCCAGCAGTTATGGCCAGTACCCCTACAATGAGCAGTTCTTC. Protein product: CASSYGQYPYNEQFF.

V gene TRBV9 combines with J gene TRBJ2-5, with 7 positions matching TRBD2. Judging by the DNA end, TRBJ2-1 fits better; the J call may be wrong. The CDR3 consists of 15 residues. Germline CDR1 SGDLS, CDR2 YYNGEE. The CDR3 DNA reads TGTGCCAGCAGCGTAGCGGGGGAGGGATACAATGAGCAGTTCTTC. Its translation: CASSVAGEGYNEQFF.

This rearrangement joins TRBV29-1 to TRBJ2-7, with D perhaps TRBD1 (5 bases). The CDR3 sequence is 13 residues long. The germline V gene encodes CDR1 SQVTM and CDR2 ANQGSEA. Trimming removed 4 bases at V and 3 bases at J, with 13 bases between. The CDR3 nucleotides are TGCAGCGTTGGGGGTCAGGGCGGCTACGAGCAGTACTTC. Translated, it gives CSVGGQGGYEQYF.

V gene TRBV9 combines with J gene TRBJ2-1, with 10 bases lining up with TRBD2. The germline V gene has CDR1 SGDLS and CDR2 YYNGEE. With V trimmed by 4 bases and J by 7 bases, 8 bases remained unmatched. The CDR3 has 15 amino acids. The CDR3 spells CASSKSGGGGNEQFF. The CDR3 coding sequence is TGTGCCAGCAGCAAAAGCGGGGGGGGAGGGAATGAGCAGTTCTTC.

CDR3 sequence reads: CASSQNRNEQFF. DNA of the CDR3: TGTGCCAGCAGCCAAAACCGCAATGAGCAGTTCTTC. The chain recombines TRBV3-1 with TRBJ2-1; D remains ambiguous. This CDR3 comprises 12 residues. Germline CDR1 LGHDT, CDR2 YNNKEL (reference sequence). With 2 bases removed from V and 6 bases from J, the gap between germline ends came to 5 bases.

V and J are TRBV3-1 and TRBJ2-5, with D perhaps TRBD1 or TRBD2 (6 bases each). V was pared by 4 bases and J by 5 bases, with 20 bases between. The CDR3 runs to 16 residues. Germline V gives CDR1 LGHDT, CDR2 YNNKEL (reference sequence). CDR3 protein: CASSLRTLGGRETQYF. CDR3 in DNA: TGTGCCAGCAGCCTCCGAACCCTGGGGGGCCGGGAGACCCAGTACTTC.

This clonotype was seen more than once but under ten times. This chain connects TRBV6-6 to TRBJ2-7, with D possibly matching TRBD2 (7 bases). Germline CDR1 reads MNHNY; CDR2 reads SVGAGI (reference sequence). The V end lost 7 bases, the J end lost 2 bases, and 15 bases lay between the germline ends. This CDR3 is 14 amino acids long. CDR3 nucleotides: TGTGCCAGCAAGGAAGGGGGGGGGACCTACGAGCAGTACTTC. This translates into CASKEGGGTYEQYF.

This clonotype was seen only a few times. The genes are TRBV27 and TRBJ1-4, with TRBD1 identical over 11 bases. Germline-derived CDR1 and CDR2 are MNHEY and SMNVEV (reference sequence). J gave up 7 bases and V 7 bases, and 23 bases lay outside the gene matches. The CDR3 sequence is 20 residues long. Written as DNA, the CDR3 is TGTGCCAGCACCCGCGCGGGATTCGGACAGGGGGCATTGGTGGGTGAAAAACTGTTTTTT. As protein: CASTRAGFGQGALVGEKLFF.

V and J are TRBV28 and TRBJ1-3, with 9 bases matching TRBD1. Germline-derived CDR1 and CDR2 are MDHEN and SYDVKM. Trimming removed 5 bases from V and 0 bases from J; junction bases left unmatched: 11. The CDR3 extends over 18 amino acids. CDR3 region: CASSLAGTGTVSGNTIYF. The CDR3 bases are TGTGCCAGCAGTCTAGCCGGGACAGGGACCGTCTCTGGAAACACCATATATTTT.

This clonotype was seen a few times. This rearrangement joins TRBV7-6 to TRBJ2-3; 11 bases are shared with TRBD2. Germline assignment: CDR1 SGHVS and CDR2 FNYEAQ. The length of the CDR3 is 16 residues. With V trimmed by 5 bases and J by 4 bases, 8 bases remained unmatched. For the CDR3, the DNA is TGTGCCAGCAGCCCCGTAGCGGGGGGGCCATCAGATACGCAGTATTTT. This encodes CASSPVAGGPSDTQYF. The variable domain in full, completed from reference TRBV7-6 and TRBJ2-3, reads GAGVSQSPRYKVTKRGQDVALRCDPISGHVSLYWYRQALGQGPEFLTYFNYEAQQDKSGLPNDRFSAERPEGSISTLTIQRTEQRDSAMYRCASSPVAGGPSDTQYFGPGTRLTVL.

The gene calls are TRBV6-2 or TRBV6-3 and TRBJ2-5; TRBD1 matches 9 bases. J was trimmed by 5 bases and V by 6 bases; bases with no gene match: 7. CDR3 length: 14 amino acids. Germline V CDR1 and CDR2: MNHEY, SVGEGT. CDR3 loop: CASRSQGAGETQYF. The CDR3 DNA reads TGTGCCAGCAGGTCACAGGGGGCGGGGGAGACCCAGTACTTC.

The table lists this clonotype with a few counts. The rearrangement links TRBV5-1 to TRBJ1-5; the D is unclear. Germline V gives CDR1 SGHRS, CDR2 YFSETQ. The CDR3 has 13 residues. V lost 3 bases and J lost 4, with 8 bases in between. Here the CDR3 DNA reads TGCGCCAGCAGCTCGGACCCGAATCAGCCCCAGCATTTT. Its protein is CASSSDPNQPQHF.

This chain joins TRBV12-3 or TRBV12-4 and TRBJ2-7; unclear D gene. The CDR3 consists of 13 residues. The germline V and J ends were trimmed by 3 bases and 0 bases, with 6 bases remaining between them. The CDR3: CASSLANSYEQYF. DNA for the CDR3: TGTGCCAGCAGTTTGGCCAACTCCTACGAGCAGTACTTC.

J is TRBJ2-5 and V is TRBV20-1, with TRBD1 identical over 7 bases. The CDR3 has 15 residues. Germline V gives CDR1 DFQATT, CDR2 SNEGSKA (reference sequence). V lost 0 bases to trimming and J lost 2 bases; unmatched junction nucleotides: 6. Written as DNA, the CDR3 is TGCAGTGCTAGAGATCGAGGGGACAGACAAGAGACCCAGTACTTC. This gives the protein CSARDRGDRQETQYF.

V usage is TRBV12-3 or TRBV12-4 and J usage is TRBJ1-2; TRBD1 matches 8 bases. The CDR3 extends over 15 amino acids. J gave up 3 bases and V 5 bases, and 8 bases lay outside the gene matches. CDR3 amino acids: CASSGWDRLYYGYTF. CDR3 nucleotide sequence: TGTGCCAGCAGTGGTTGGGACAGGCTCTACTATGGCTACACCTTC.

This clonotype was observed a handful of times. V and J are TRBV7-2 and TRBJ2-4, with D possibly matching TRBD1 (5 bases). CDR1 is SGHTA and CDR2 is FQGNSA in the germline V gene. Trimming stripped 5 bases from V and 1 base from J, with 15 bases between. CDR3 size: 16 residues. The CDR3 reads CASSLPRKGAKNIQYF. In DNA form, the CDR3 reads TGTGCCAGCAGCCTCCCTCGAAAGGGGGCCAAAAACATTCAGTACTTC.

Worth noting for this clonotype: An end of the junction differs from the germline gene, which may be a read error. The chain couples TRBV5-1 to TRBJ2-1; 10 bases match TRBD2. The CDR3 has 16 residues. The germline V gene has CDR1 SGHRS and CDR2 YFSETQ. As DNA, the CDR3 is TGCGCCAGCAGCTTGCTCCTAGCGGGGGACTACAATCAGCAGTTCTTC. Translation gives CASSLLLAGDYNQQFF.

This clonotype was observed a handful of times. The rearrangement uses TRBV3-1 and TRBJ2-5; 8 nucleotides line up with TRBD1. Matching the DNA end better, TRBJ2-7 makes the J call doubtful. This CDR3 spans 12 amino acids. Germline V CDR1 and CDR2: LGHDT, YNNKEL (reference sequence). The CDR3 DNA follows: TGTGCCAGCCGACAGGGGAAGAACGAGCAGTACTTC. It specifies CASRQGKNEQYF.

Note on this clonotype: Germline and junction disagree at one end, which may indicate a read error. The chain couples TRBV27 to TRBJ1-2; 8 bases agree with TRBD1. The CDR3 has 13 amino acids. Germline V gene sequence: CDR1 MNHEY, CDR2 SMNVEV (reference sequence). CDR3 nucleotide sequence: TGTGCCGGCAGTTTGGGACAGGACTATGGCTACACCTTC. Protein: CAGSLGQDYGYTF.

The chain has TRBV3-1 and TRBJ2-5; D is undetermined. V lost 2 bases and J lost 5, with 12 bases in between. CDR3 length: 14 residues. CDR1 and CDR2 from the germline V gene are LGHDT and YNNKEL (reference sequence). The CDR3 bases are TGTGCCAGCAGCCAATATTGGGGTTCGGAGACCCAGTACTTC. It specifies CASSQYWGSETQYF.

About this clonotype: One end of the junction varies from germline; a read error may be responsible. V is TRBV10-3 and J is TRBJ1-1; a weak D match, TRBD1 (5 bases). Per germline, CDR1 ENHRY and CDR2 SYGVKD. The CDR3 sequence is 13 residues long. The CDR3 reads CVISESGEAEAFF. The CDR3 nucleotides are TGTGTCATCAGTGAGTCGGGGGAAGCTGAAGCTTTCTTT.

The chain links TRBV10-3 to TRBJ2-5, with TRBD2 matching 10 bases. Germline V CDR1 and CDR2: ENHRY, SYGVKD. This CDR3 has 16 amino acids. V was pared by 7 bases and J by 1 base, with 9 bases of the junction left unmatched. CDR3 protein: CAITERVAGGQETQYF. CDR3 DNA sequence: TGTGCCATCACCGAGAGGGTAGCGGGGGGCCAAGAGACCCAGTACTTC.

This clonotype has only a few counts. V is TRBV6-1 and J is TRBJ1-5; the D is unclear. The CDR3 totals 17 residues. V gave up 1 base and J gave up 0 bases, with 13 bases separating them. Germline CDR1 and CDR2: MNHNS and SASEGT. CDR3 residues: CASSEDSRFYSNQPQHF. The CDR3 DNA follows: TGTGCCAGCAGTGAAGATTCAAGGTTTTATAGCAATCAGCCCCAGCATTTT.

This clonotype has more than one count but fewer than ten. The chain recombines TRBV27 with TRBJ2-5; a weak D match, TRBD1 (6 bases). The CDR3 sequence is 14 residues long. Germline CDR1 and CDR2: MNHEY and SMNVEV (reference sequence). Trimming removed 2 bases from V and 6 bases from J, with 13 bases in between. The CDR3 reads CASSLMGARKTQYF. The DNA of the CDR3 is TGTGCCAGCAGTTTAATGGGGGCGCGGAAGACCCAGTACTTC.

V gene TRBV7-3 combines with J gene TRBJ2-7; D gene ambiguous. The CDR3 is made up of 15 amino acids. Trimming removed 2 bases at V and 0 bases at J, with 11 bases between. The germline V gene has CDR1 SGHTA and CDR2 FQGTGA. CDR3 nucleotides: TGTGCCAGCAGCTTACAGGCAGGACCCTCCTACGAGCAGTACTTC. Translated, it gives CASSLQAGPSYEQYF.

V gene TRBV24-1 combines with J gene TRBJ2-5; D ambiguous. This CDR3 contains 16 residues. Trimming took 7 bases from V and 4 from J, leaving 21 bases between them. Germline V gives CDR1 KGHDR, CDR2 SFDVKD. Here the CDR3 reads CATSSAGQPSGETQYF. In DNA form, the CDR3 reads TGTGCCACCAGCTCAGCTGGGCAGCCTTCGGGAGAGACCCAGTACTTC.

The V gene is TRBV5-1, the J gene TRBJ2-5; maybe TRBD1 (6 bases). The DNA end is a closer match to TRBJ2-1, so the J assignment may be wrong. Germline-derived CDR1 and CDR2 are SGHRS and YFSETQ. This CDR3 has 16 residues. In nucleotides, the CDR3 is TGCGCCAGCAGCTTGACAGGGATCTCCCTCTACAATGAGCAGTTCTTC. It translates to CASSLTGISLYNEQFF.

The CDR3, as DNA: TGCGCCAGCAGCCAAGATCGGGGCCTCGGCCCTGGATGGGATGAGCAGTTCTTC. Translating gives CASSQDRGLGPGWDEQFF. The chain couples TRBV4-3 to TRBJ2-1, with D perhaps assigned TRBD1 or TRBD2 (5 bases each). CDR3 length: 18 residues. Germline V lookup: CDR1 LGHNA, CDR2 YSLEER. The V end lost 0 bases, the J end lost 8 bases, and 23 bases lay between the germline ends.

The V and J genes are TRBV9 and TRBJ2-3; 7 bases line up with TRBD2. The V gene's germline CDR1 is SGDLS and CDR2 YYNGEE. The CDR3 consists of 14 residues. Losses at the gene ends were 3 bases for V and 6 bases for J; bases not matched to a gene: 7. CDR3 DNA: TGTGCCAGCAGCGAGTCGGGAGGCCGGGATACGCAGTATTTT. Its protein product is CASSESGGRDTQYF.

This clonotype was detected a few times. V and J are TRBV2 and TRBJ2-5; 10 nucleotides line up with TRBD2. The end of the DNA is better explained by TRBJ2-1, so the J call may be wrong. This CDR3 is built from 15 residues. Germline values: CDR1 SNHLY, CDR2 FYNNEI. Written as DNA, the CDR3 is TGTGCCAACCGGGGTGGAATAGCGGGGGGCGGCGAGCAGTTCTTC. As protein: CANRGGIAGGGEQFF.